This T cell receptor beta chain stems from a study of Graves' ophthalmopathy and Graves' hyperthyroidism. Amplified material comprised TCR beta CDR3 regions derived from RNA transcripts. HTBI primers primed a first-round RT-PCR, and a second-round multiplex PCR followed. TCRdb re-derived calls from the multiplex PCR reads in MiXCR, one entry per CDR3 protein. The sample holds about 500,000 distinct CDR3 sequences; roughly an eighth are singletons and the top ten take about 10%. CDR3 length: 18 amino acids. The J segment lost 4 bases and the V segment lost 3 bases, leaving 15 bases of the junction unmatched. Germline CDR1 reads KGHSH; CDR2 reads LQKENI.

V gene TRBV18 combines with J gene TRBJ2-7; 10 bases line up with TRBD2. The sample consisted of blood. The receptor was isolated from a woman aged 25-40 years with Graves' ophthalmopathy. The CDR3 coding sequence is TGTGCCAGCTCACCCGTTAGTTCTAGCGGGAGCTCCAGTTACGAGCAGTACTTC. As protein: CASSPVSSSGSSSYEQYF.